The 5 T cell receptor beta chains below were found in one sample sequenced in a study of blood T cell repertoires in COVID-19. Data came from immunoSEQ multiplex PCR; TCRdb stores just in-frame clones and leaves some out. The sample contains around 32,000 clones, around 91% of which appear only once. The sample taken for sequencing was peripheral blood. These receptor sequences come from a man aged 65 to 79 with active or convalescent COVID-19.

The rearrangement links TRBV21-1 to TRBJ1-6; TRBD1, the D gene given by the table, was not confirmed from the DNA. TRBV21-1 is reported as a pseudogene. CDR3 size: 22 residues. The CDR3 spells CASSDHGKRGLKGSTNNSPLHF. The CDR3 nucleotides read TGTGCCAGCAGCGACCATGGGAAAAGGGGCCTAAAGGGGTCCACGAATAATTCACCCCTCCACTTT.

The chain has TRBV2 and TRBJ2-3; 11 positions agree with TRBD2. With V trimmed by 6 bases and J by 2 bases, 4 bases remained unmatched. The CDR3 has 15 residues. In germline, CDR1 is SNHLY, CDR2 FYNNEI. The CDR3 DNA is TGTGCCAGCAGGCTGACTAGCGGGGCCACAGATACGCAGTATTTT. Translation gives CASRLTSGATDTQYF.

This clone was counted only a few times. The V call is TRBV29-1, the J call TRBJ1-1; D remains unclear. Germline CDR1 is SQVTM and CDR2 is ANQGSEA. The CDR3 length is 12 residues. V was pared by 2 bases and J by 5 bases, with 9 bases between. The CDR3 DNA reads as TGCAGCGTTGAACGGGTTGATACTGAAGCTTTCTTT. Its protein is CSVERVDTEAFF. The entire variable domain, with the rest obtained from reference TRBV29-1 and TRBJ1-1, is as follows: SAVISQKPSRDICQRGTSLTIQCQVDSQVTMMFWYRQQPGQSLTLIATANQGSEATYESGFVIDKFPISRPNLTFSTLTVSNMSPEDSSIYLCSVERVDTEAFFGQGTRLTVV.

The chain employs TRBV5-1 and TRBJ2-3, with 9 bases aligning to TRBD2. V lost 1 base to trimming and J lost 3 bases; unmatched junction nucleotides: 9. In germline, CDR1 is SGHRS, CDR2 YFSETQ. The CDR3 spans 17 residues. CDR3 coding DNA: TGCGCCAGCAGCTTGTCGGTAGCGGGAGCTGGAACAGATACGCAGTATTTT. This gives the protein CASSLSVAGAGTDTQYF.

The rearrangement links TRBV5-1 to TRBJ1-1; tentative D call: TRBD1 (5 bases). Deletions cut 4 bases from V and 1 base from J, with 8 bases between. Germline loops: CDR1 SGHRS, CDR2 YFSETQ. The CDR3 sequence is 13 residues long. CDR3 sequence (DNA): TGCGCCAGCAGCCGGGGGTCGAACACTGAAGCTTTCTTT. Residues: CASSRGSNTEAFF.